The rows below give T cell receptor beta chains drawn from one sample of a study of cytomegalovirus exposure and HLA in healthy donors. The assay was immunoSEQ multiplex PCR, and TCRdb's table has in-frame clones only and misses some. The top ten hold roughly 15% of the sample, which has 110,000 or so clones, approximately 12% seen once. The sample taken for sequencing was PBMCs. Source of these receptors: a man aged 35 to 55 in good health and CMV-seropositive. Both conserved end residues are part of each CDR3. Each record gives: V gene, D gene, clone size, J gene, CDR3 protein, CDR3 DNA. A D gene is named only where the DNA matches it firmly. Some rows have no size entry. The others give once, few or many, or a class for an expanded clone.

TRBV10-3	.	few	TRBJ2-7	CATRDYEQYF	TGTGCCACCCGGGACTACGAGCAGTACTTC
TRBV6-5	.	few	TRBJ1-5	CASSSDEGAQHF	TGTGCCAGCAGTTCGGACGAGGGGGCCCAGCATTTT
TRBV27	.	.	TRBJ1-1	CASATVNTEAFF	TGTGCCAGCGCCACAGTGAACACTGAAGCTTTCTTT
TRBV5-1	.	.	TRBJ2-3	CASSLWRVDTDTQYF	TGCGCCAGCAGCTTGTGGAGGGTAGACACAGATACGCAGTATTTT
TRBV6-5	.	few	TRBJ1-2	CASSRGLSVDGYTF	TGTGCCAGCAGCCGAGGGCTGAGTGTGGATGGCTACACCTTC
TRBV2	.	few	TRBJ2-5	CASNSGPGQETQYF	TGTGCCAGCAACAGCGGGCCAGGTCAAGAGACCCAGTACTTC
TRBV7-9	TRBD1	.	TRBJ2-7	CASSSTGSSYEQYF	TGTGCCAGCAGCTCGACAGGGAGCTCCTACGAGCAGTACTTC
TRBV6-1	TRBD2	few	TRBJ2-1	CASSERGGRAADEQFF	TGTGCCAGCAGTGAACGGGGCGGGAGGGCCGCGGATGAGCAGTTCTTC
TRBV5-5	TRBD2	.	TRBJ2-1	CASSLEGGRPYNEQFF	TGTGCCAGCAGCTTGGAGGGAGGGAGGCCCTACAATGAGCAGTTCTTC
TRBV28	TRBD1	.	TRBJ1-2	CASRRPPGQGNGYGYTF	TGTGCCAGCAGACGACCTCCGGGACAGGGTAACGGGTATGGCTACACCTTC
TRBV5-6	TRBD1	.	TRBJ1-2	CASSFDRVGGYTF	TGTGCCAGCAGCTTTGACAGGGTGGGTGGCTACACCTTC
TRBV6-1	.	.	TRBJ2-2	CASRIAGSGELFF	TGTGCCAGCAGAATTGCGGGTTCCGGGGAGCTGTTTTTT
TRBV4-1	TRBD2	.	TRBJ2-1	CASSQEFSGRALQDEQFF	TGCGCCAGCAGCCAAGAATTTAGCGGGAGGGCTCTGCAAGATGAGCAGTTCTTC
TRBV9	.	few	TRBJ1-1	CASSAPPRVDEAFF	TGTGCCAGCAGCGCCCCCCCCAGGGTTGATGAAGCTTTCTTT
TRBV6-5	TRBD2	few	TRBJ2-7	CASSIAGERVEQYF	TGTGCCAGCAGTATAGCGGGAGAGCGGGTCGAGCAGTACTTC
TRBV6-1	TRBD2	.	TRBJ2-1	CASSDRTSGSNEQFF	TGTGCCAGCAGTGATAGGACTAGCGGGAGTAATGAGCAGTTCTTC
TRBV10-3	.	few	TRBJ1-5	CATGQLNQPQHF	TGTGCCACTGGACAGCTCAATCAGCCCCAGCATTTT
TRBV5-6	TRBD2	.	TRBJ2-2	CASSLGAGAYLIDTGELFF	TGTGCCAGCAGCTTGGGAGCGGGAGCATACCTCATTGACACCGGGGAGCTGTTTTTT
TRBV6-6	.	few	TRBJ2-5	CASSPLGGVVTQYF	TGTGCCAGCAGTCCCCTAGGAGGGGTGGTGACCCAGTACTTC
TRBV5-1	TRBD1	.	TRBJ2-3	CASSLVGQGRADTQYF	TGCGCCAGCAGCTTGGTCGGACAGGGGAGGGCAGATACGCAGTATTTT
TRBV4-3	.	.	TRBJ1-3	CASSRTQGLSGNTIYF	TGCGCCAGCAGCCGCACTCAGGGCCTCTCTGGAAACACCATATATTTT
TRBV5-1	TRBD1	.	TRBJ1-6	CASSAGQASFYNSPLHF	TGCGCCAGCAGCGCCGGACAGGCGTCCTTCTATAATTCACCCCTCCACTTT
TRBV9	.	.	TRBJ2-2	CASSVGIAPNTGELFF	TGTGCCAGCAGCGTAGGTATCGCGCCGAACACCGGGGAGCTGTTTTTT
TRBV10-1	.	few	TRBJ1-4	CASSAGGGEREKLFF	TGCGCCAGCAGTGCCGGTGGAGGGGAGCGGGAAAAACTGTTTTTT
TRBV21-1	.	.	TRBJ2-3	CASSPQPDSNTQYF	TGTGCCAGCAGCCCACAACCTGACTCGAATACGCAGTATTTT